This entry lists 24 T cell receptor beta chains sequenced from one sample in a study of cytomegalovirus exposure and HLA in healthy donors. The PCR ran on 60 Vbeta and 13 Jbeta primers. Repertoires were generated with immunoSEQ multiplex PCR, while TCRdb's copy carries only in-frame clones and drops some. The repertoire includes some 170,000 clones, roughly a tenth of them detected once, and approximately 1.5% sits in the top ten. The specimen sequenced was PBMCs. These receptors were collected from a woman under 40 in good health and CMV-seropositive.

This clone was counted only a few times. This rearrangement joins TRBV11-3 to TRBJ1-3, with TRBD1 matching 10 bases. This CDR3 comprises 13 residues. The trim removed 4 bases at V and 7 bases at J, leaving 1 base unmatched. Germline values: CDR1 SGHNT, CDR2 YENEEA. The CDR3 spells CASSSGQGNTIYF. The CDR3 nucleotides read TGTGCCAGCAGCTCGGGACAGGGGAACACCATATATTTT.

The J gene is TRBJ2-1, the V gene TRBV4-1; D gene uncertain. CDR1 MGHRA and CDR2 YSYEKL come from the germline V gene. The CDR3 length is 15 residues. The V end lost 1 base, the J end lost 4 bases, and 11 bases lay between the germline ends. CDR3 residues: CASSQGADQYNEQFF. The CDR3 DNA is TGCGCCAGCAGCCAAGGGGCAGACCAATACAATGAGCAGTTCTTC.

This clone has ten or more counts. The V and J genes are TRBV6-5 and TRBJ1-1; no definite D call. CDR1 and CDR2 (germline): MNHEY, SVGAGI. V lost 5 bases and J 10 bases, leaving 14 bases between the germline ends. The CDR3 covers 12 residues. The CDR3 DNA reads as TGTGCCAGCAGTGACCCGGGGTGGAGAGCTTTCTTT. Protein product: CASSDPGWRAFF.

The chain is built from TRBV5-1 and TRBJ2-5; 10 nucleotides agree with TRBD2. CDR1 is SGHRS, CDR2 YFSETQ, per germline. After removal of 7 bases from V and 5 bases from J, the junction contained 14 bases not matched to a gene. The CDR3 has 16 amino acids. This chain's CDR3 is CASRLLAGGSQETQYF. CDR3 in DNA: TGCGCCAGCCGGCTTTTAGCGGGAGGTTCGCAGGAGACCCAGTACTTC.

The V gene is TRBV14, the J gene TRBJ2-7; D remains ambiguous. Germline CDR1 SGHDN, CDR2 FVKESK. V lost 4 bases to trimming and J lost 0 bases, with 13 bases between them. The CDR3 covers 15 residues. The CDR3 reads CASSPLGVSSYEQYF. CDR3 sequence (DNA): TGTGCCAGCAGCCCTCTTGGAGTAAGCTCCTACGAGCAGTACTTC.

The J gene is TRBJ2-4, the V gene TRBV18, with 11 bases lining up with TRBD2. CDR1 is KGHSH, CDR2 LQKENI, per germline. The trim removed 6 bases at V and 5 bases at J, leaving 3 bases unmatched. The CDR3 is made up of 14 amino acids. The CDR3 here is CASSPTSGENIQYF. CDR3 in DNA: TGTGCCAGCTCTCCGACTAGCGGGGAAAACATTCAGTACTTC.

This CDR3 is CASSIKGLAGILQNTGELFF. Here the CDR3 DNA reads TGTGCCAGTAGTATAAAGGGGCTAGCGGGAATTCTACAGAACACCGGGGAGCTGTTTTTT. The J gene is TRBJ2-2, the V gene TRBV19; 9 bases are a match to TRBD2. The CDR3 totals 20 residues. Per the germline V gene, CDR1 is LNHDA and CDR2 is SQIVND (reference sequence). V lost 2 bases and J lost 1; bases outside the gene matches: 14.

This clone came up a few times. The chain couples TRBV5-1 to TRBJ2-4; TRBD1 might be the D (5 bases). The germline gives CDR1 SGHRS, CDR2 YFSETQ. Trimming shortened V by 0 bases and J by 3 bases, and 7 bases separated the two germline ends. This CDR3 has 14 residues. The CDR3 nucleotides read TGCGCCAGCAGCTTGGTAGGGGTCAAAAACATTCAGTACTTC. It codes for CASSLVGVKNIQYF.

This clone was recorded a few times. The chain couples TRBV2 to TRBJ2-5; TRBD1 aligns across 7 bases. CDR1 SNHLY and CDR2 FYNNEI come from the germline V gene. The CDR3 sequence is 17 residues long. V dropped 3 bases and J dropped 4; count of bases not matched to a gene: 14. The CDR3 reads CASSDRIGERGRETQYF. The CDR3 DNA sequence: TGTGCCAGCAGTGACCGGATAGGAGAGAGGGGGCGAGAGACCCAGTACTTC.

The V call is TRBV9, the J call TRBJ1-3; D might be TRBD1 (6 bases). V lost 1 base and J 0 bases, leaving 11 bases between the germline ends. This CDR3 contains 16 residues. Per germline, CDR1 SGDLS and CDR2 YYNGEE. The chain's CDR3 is CASSVRGGSSGNTIYF. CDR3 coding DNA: TGTGCCAGCAGCGTAAGGGGGGGGTCCTCTGGAAACACCATATATTTT.

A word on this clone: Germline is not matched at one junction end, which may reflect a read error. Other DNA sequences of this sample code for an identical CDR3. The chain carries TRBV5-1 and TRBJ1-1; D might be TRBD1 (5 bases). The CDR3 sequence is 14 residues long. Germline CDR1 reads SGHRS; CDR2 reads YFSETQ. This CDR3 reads CASSATGGSTEAFF. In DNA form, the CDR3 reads TGTGCCAGCAGCGCCACAGGTGGTAGCACTGAAGCTTTCTTT.

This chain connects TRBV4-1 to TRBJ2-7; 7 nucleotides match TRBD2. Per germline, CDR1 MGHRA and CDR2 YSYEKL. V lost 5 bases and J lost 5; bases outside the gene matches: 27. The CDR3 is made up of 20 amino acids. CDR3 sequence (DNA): TGCGCCAGCAGCTTCCCCCCCCTCCAAGAGGGTAGGCGGGAGACGGACGAGCAGTACTTC. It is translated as CASSFPPLQEGRRETDEQYF.

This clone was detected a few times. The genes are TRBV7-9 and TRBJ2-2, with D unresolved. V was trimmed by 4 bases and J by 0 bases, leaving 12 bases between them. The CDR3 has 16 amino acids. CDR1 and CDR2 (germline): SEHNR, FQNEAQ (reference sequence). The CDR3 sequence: CASSSPLRTNTGELFF. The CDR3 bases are TGTGCCAGCAGCTCCCCTTTGCGGACGAACACCGGGGAGCTGTTTTTT.

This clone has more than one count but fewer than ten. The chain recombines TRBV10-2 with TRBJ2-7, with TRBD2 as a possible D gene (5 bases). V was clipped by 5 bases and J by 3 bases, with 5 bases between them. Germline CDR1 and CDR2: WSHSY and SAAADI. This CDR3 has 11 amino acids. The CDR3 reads CASSSGYEQYF. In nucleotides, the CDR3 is TGCGCCAGCAGTAGCGGCTACGAGCAGTACTTC.

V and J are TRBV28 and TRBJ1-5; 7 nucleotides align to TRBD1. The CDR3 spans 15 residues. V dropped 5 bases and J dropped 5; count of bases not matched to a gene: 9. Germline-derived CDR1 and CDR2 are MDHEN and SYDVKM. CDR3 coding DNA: TGTGCCAGCAGTCCAACGACAGGGCCGTATCAGCCCCAGCATTTT. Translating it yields CASSPTTGPYQPQHF.

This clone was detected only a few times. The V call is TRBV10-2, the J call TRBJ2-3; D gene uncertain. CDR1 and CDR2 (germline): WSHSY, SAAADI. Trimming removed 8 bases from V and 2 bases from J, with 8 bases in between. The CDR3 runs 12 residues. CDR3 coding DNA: TGCGCCAGCGGGCCTAACACAGATACGCAGTATTTT. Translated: CASGPNTDTQYF.

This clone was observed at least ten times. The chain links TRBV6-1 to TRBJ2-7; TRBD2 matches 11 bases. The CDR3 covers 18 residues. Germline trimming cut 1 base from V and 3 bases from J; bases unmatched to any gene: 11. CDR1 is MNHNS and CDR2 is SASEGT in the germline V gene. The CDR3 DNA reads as TGTGCCAGCAGTGAAGTATTAACTAGCGGGAGTAGTGGCTACGAGCAGTACTTC. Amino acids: CASSEVLTSGSSGYEQYF.

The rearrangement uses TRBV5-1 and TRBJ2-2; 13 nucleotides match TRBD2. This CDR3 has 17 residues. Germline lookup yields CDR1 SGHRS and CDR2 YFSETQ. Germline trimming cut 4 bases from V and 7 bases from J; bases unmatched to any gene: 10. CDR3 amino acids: CASSLRTSGRYSGELFF. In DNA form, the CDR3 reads TGCGCCAGCAGCCTACGGACTAGCGGGAGATACAGCGGGGAGCTGTTTTTT.

The CDR3 sequence is CASSYSSGPSYNEQFF. The DNA of the CDR3 is TGTGCCAGCAGTTACTCGAGTGGTCCCTCCTACAATGAGCAGTTCTTC. The chain employs TRBV6-5 and TRBJ2-1; no firm D call. V was cut by 0 bases and J by 0 bases, with 9 bases left in between. Germline CDR1 is MNHEY and CDR2 is SVGAGI. The CDR3 contains 16 residues.

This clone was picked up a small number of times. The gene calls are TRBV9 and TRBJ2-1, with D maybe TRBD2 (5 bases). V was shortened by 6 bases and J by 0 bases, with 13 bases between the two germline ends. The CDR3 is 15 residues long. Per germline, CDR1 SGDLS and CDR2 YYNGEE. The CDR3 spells CASTESGSSYNEQFF. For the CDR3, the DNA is TGTGCCAGCACCGAATCGGGGAGCTCCTACAATGAGCAGTTCTTC. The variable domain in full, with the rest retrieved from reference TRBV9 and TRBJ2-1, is DSGVTQTPKHLITATGQRVTLRCSPRSGDLSVYWYQQSLDQGLQFLIQYYNGEERAKGNILERFSAQQFPDLHSELNLSSLELGDSALYFCASTESGSSYNEQFFGPGTRLTVL.

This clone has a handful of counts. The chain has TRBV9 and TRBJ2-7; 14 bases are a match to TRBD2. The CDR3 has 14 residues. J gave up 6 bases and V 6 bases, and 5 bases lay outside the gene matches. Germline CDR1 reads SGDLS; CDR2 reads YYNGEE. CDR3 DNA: TGTGCCAGCACCCCGGGACTAGCGGGAGCCGAGCAGTACTTC. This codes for CASTPGLAGAEQYF.

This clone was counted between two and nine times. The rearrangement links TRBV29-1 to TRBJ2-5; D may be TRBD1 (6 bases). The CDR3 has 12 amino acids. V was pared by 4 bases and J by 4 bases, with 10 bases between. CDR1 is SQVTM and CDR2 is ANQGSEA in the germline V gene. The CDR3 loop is CSVVLGAETQYF. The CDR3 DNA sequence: TGCAGCGTTGTATTGGGGGCAGAGACCCAGTACTTC.

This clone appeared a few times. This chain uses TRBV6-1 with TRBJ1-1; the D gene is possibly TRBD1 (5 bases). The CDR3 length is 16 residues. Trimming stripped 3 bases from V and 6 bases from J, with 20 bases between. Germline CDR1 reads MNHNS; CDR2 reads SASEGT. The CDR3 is CASSDVRGRVGAEAFF. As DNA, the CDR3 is TGTGCCAGCAGTGACGTTAGGGGCAGGGTCGGCGCTGAAGCTTTCTTT.

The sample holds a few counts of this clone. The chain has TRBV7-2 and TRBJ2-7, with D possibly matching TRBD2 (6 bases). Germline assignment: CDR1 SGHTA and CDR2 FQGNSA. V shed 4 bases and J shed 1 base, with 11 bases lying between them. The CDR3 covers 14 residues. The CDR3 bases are TGTGCCAGCAGCTCCACCGGGACTTCCTACGAGCAGTACTTC. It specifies CASSSTGTSYEQYF.